This TCR beta chain comes out of a study of blood T cell repertoires in COVID-19. Per the original methods: Amplification of reference gene primers provided the estimated nucleated cell counts. Data came from immunoSEQ multiplex PCR; TCRdb stores just in-frame clones and leaves some out. That table gives V, J and clone size, and the DNA gave D and trimming. Of 160,000 or so clones listed, more than 65% are singletons. CDR3 length: 16 amino acids. V gave up 1 base and J gave up 1 base; unmatched junction bases: 4. Germline-derived CDR1 and CDR2 are KGHDR and SFDVKD. The source is an elderly woman with acute or convalescent COVID-19. The specimen was peripheral blood. The rearrangement links TRBV24-1 to TRBJ1-2; 8 bases align to TRBD1. As DNA, the CDR3 is TGTGCCACCAGTGATTTCAGGGGGCATCGTAACTATGGCTACACCTTC. It specifies CATSDFRGHRNYGYTF.